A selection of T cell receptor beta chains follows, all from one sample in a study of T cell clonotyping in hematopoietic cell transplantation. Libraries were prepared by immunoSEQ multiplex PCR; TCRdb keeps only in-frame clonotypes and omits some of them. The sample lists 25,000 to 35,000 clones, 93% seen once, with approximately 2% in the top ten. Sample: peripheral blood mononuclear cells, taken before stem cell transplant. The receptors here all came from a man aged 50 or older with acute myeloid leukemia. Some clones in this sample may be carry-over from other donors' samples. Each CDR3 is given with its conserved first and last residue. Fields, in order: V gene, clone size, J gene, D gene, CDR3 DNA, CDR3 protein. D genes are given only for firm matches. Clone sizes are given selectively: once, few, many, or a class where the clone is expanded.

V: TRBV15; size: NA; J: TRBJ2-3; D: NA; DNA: TGTGCCACCAGCAGGCGGTCGGATCCAAGCACAGATACGCAGTATTTT; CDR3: CATSRRSDPSTDTQYF
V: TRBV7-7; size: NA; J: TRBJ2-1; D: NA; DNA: TGTGCCAGCAGCTCCAACGGGCACTCCTACAATGAGCAGTTCTTC; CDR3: CASSSNGHSYNEQFF
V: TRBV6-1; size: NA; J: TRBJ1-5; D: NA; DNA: TGTGCCAGCAGCAAAGGGGGTACTAATCAGCCCCAGCATTTT; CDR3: CASSKGGTNQPQHF
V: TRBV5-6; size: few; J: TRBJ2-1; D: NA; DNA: TGTGCCAGCAGTCTCGGGGGTAGCAATGAGCAGTTCTTC; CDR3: CASSLGGSNEQFF
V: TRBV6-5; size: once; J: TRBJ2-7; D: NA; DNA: TGTGCCAGCAGTATACTACAGGGCGCCGAGCAGTACTTC; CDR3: CASSILQGAEQYF
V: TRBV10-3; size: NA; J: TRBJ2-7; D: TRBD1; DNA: TGTGCCATCACCCCTAGACAGGGCTACGAGCAGTACTTC; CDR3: CAITPRQGYEQYF
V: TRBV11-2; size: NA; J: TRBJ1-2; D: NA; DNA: TGTGCCAGCAGCACACGAAACTATGGCTACACCTTC; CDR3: CASSTRNYGYTF
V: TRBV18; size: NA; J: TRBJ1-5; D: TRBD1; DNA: TGTGCCAGCTCACCACCGGAGGCAGGGGGGAACAATCAGCCCCAGCATTTT; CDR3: CASSPPEAGGNNQPQHF
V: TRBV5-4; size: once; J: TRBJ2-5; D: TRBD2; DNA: TGTGCCAGCAGCCCCGACGGGACTAGCGGCCCCCAGGAGACCCAGTACTTC; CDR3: CASSPDGTSGPQETQYF
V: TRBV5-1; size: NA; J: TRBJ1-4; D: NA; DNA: TGCGCCAGCAGCCCGGTGAATGACGGCGAAAAACTGTTTTTT; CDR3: CASSPVNDGEKLFF
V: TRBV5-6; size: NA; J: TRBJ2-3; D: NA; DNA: TGTGCCAGCAGCTTGGAGGTGGCCAGCACAGATACGCAGTATTTT; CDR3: CASSLEVASTDTQYF
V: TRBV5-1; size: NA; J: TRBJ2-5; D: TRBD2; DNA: TGCGCCAGCAGCCGCGGGGGATCCACTCATCAAGAGACCCAGTACTTC; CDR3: CASSRGGSTHQETQYF
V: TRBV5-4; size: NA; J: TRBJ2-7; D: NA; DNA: TGTGCCAGCCGGAGGGACTCGAGCCCGGACGAGCAGTACTTC; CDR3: CASRRDSSPDEQYF
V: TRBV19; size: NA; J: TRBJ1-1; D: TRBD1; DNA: TGTGCCAGTAGCGACAGGGAATGGGGTGAAGCTTTCTTT; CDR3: CASSDREWGEAFF
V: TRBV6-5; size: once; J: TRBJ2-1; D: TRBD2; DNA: TGTGCCAGCAGTTACTCTGCGGGAGAGGTTGGAAATGAGCAGTTCTTC; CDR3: CASSYSAGEVGNEQFF
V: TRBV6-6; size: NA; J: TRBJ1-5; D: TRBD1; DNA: TGTGCCAGCATCCTGGACAGGGATAGCAATCAGCCCCAGCATTTT; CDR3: CASILDRDSNQPQHF
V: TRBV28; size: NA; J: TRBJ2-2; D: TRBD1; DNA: TGTGCCAGCAGTTTGAGCAGGGGGCCGGTCGGGGAGCTGTTTTTT; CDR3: CASSLSRGPVGELFF
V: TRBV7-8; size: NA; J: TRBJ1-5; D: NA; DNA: TGTGCCAGCAGCTTATCCCGGACCCTTAGCAATCAGCCCCAGCATTTT; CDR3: CASSLSRTLSNQPQHF
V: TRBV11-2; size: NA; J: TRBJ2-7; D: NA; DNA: TGTGCCAGCAGCTTAGCAGTAGCCAGCTCCTACGAGCAGTACTTC; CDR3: CASSLAVASSYEQYF
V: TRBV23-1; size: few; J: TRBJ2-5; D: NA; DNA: TGCGCCAGCAGTCAATCGGGACCCCAGAGGGAGACCCAGTACTTC; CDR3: CASSQSGPQRETQYF
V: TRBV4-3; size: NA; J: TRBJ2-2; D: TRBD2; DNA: TGCGCCAGCAGCCAAGAGGCGGGAGCCAACACCGGGGAGCTGTTTTTT; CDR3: CASSQEAGANTGELFF
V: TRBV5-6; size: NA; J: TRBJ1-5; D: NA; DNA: TGTGCCAGCAGCTTCGGAGATCAGCCCCAGCATTTT; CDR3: CASSFGDQPQHF
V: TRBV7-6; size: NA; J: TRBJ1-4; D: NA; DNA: TGTGCCAGCAGCATCACTGGGACTTCAATCCGGGAAAAACTGTTTTTT; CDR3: CASSITGTSIREKLFF
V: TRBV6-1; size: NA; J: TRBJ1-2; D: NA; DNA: TGTGCCAGCAAAGAGGGGAGCCTTTCTGGCTACACCTTC; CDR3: CASKEGSLSGYTF
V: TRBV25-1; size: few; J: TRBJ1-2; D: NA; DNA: TGTGCCAGCAGAGCACAGGGTGCTGGCTACACCTTC; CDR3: CASRAQGAGYTF
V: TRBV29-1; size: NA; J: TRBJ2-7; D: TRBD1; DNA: TGCAGCGTTCGTCCGACAGGGGGCGAGCAGTACTTC; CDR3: CSVRPTGGEQYF
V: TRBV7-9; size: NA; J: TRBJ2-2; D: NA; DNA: TGTGCCAGCAGCCTATTGGGAGGCCTCTGGGACACCGGGGAGCTGTTTTTT; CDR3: CASSLLGGLWDTGELFF
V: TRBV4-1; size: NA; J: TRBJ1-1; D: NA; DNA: TGCGCCAGCAGCCGCCCACTGACCAACACTGAAGCTTTCTTT; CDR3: CASSRPLTNTEAFF
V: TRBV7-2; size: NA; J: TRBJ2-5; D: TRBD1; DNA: TGTGCCAGCAGCTTAGGACGTCCGGGACAGGGGGTTGAGGAGACCCAGTACTTC; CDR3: CASSLGRPGQGVEETQYF
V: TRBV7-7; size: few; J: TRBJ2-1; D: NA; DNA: TGTGCCAGCAGCCAGGACTTGAGCTCCTACAATGAGCAGTTCTTC; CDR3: CASSQDLSSYNEQFF
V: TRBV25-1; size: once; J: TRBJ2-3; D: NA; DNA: TGTGCCAGCAGTGAATTCAGGGGTCGGTCAGATACGCAGTATTTT; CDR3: CASSEFRGRSDTQYF
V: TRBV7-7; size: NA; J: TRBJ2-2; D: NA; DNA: TGTGCCAGCAGCTTATCGGGTTCCGGGGAGCTGTTTTTT; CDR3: CASSLSGSGELFF
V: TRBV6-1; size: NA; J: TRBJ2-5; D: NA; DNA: TGTGCCAGCGCGACTTCCGCTACAGAGACCCAGTACTTC; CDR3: CASATSATETQYF
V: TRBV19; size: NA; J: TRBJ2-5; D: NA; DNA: TGTGCCAGTAGTATCGGGGGCAGCGGGAACCAAGAGACCCAGTACTTC; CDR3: CASSIGGSGNQETQYF
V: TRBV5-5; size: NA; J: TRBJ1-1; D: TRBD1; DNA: TGTGCCAGCAGCACCCAGGGGGGACTAGGGGGAGCTTTCTTT; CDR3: CASSTQGGLGGAFF
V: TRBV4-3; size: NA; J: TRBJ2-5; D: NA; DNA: TGCGCCAGCACCCCTCAAGAGACCCAGTACTTC; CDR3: CASTPQETQYF
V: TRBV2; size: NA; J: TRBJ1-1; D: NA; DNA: TGTGCCAGCAGTGAAGGATTGAGGCAGGAGAACACTGAAGCTTTCTTT; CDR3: CASSEGLRQENTEAFF
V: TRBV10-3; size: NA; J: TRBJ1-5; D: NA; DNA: TGTGCCATCAGTGGGACAGCTGATCAGCCCCAGCATTTT; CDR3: CAISGTADQPQHF
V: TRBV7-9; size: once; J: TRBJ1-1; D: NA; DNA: TGTGCCAGCAGCTCTGGGTCCGACACTGAAGCTTTCTTT; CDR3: CASSSGSDTEAFF
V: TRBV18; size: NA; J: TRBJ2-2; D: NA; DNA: TGTGCCAGCTCACCCCCATCTTGGGCCGGGACCGGGGAGCTGTTTTTT; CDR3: CASSPPSWAGTGELFF
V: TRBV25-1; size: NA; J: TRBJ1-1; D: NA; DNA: TGTGCCAGCAGTGAATATTCCCACACTGAAGCTTTCTTT; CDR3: CASSEYSHTEAFF
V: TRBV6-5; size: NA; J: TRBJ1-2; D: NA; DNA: TGTGCCAGCAGCCGCACAGACTATGGCTACACCTTC; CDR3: CASSRTDYGYTF
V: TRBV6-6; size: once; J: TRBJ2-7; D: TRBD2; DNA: TGTGCCAGCAGTTACCAGACTAGCGGGGGCTACGAGCAGTACTTC; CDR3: CASSYQTSGGYEQYF
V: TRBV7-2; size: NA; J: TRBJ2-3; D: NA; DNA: TGTGCCAGCAGCTTATTATATACTACAGATACGCAGTATTTT; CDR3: CASSLLYTTDTQYF
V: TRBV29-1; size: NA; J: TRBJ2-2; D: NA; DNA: TGCAGCGTTGTGTCGGGGATCAACACCGGGGAGCTGTTTTTT; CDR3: CSVVSGINTGELFF
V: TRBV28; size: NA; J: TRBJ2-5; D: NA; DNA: TGTGCCAGCAGTTTAGGTTGGGAGACCCAGTACTTC; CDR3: CASSLGWETQYF
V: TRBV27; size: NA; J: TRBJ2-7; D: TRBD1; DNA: TGTGCCAGCAGTTGGACAGGGGGCTTTTACGAGCAGTACTTC; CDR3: CASSWTGGFYEQYF